This T cell receptor beta chain is from a study of glioma-infiltrating T cells. Trimming stripped 2 bases from V and 0 bases from J, with 11 bases between. The CDR3 runs 16 residues. In germline, CDR1 is MDHEN, CDR2 SYDVKM. This clonotype was observed a handful of times. Its antigen is still unknown. Using RNA template, CDR3s of TCR alpha and beta were amplified with iRepertoire arm-PCR. A single record per CDR3 protein comes from TCRdb applying MiXCR to the multiplex PCR reads. The repertoire holds more than 350,000 distinct CDR3 sequences, with 41% as singletons. Findings and caveats of the study: Gliomas, especially low-grade, showed above-expected tissue-blood divergence; non-neoplastic patients showed below.

Sequencing used glioma tissue, nonneoplastic brain tissue, or PBMCs (not recorded which). This sequence originates from a human donor with low-grade glioma or glioblastoma, undergoing nonglioma brain surgery, or in good health (not recorded which). The chain uses TRBV28 and TRBJ2-4, with D possibly matching TRBD1 (5 bases). CDR3 amino acids: CASSLRQLLAKNIQYF. The CDR3 nucleotides are TGTGCCAGCAGTTTAAGACAGCTATTAGCCAAAAACATTCAGTACTTC.